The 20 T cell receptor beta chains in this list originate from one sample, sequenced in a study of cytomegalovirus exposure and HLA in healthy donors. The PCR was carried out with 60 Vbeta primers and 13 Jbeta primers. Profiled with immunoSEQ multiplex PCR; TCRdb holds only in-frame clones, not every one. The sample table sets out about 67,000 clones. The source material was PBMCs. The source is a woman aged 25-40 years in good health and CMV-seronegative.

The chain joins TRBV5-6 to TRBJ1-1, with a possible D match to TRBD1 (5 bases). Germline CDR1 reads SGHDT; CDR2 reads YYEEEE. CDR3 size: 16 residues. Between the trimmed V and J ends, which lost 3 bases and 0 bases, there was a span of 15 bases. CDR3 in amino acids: CASSYRQILMNTEAFF. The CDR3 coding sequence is TGTGCCAGCAGCTATCGACAGATACTCATGAACACTGAAGCTTTCTTT.

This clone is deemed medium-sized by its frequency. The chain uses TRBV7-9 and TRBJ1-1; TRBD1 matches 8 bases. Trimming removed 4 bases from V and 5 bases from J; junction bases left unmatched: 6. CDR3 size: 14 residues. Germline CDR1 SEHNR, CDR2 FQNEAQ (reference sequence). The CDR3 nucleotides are TGTGCCAGCAGCTCTGGACAGGGAAAAACTGAAGCTTTCTTT. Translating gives CASSSGQGKTEAFF.

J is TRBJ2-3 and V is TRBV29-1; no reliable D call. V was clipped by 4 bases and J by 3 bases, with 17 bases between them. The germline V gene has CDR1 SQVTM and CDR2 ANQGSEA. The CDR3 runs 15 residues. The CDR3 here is CSVAALVNPTDTQYF. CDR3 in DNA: TGCAGCGTTGCGGCTCTAGTTAACCCTACAGATACGCAGTATTTT.

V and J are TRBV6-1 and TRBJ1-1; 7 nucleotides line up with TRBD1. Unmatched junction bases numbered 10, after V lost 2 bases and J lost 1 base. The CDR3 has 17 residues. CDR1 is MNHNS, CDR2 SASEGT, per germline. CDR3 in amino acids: CASSEPILDRANTEAFF. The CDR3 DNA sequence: TGTGCCAGCAGTGAACCGATCCTTGACAGGGCGAACACTGAAGCTTTCTTT.

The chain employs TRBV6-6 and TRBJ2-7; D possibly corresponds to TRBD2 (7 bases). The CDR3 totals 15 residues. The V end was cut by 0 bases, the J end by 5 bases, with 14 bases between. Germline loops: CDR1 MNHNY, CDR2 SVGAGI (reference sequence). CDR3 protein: CASSYSGGRGNEQYF. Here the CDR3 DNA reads TGTGCCAGCAGTTACTCGGGGGGGCGCGGAAACGAGCAGTACTTC.

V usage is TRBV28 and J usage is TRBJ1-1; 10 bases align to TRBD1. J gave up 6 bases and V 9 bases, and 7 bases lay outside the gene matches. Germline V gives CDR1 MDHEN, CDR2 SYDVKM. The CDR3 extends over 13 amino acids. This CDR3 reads CARPGTGVSEAFF. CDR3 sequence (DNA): TGTGCCAGGCCCGGGACAGGGGTTTCTGAAGCTTTCTTT.

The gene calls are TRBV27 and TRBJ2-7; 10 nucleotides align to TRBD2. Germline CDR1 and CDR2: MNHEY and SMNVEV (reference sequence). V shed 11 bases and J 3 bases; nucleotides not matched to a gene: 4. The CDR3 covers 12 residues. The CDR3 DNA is TGTGCCTCGGGGACTAGCGTCTACGAGCAGTACTTC. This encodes CASGTSVYEQYF.

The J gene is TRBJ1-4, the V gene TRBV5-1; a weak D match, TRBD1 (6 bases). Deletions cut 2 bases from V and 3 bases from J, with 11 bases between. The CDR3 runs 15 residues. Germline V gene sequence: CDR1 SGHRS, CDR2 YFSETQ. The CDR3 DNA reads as TGCGCCAGCAGCTTTCAGGGGAATGCTAATGAAAAACTGTTTTTT. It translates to CASSFQGNANEKLFF.

DNA of the CDR3: TGTGCCTGGTCGAATACAGGTTATAGCACAGATACGCAGTATTTT. Its translation: CAWSNTGYSTDTQYF. This rearrangement joins TRBV30 to TRBJ2-3, with D possibly matching TRBD1 (5 bases). V was cut by 5 bases and J by 0 bases, with 15 bases left in between. Per germline, CDR1 GTSNPN and CDR2 SVGIG (reference sequence). CDR3 length: 15 residues.

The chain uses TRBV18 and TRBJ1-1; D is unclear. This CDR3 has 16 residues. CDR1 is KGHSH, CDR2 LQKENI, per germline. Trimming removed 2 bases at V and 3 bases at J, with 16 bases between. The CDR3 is CASSPFSPPVDTEAFF. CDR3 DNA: TGTGCCAGCTCACCATTCTCCCCCCCCGTTGACACTGAAGCTTTCTTT.

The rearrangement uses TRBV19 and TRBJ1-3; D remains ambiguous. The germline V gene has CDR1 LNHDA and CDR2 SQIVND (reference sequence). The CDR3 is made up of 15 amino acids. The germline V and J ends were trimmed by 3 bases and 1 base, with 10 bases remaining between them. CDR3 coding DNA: TGTGCCAGTAGTATCGGCGCGGTTTCTGGAAACACCATATATTTT. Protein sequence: CASSIGAVSGNTIYF.

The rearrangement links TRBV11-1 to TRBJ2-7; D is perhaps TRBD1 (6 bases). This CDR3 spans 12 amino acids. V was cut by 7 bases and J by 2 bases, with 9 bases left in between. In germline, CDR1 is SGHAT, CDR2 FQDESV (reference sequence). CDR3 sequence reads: CASTGQTYEQYF. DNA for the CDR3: TGTGCCAGCACCGGACAGACCTACGAGCAGTACTTC.

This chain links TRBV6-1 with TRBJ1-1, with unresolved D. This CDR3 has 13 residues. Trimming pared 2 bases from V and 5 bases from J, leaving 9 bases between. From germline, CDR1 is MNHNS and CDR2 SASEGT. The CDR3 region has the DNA TGTGCCAGCAGTGAATCCCCGTTAACTGAAGCTTTCTTT. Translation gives CASSESPLTEAFF.

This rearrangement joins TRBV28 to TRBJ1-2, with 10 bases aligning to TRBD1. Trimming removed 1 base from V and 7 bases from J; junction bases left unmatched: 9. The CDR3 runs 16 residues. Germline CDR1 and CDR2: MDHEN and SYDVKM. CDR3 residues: CASSLSPQTGGSGYTF. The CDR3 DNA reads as TGTGCCAGCAGTTTATCCCCTCAGACAGGGGGCTCTGGCTACACCTTC.

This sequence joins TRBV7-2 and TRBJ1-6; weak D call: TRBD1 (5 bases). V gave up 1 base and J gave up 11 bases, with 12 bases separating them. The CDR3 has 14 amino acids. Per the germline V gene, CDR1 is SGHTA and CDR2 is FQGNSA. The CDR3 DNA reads TGTGCCAGCAGCTTAGAAGGACAAGGCGCACCCCTCCACTTT. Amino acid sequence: CASSLEGQGAPLHF.

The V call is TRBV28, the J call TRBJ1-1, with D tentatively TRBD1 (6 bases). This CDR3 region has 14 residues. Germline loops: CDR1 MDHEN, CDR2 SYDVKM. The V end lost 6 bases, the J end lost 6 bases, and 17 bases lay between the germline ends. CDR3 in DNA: TGTGCCAGCAGCGCAACAGGGAATTGGGCTGAAGCTTTCTTT. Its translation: CASSATGNWAEAFF.

The chain's CDR3 is CASSGLRNTEAFF. The CDR3 region has the DNA TGTGCCAGCAGTGGACTCAGGAACACTGAAGCTTTCTTT. This chain connects TRBV7-2 to TRBJ1-1, with no clear D. CDR1 is SGHTA and CDR2 is FQGNSA in the germline V gene. CDR3 length: 13 residues. The germline V and J ends were trimmed by 6 bases and 1 base, with 9 bases remaining between them.

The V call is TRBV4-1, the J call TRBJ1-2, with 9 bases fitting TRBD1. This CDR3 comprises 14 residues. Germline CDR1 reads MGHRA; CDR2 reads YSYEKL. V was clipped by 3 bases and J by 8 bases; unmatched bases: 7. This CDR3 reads CASSQEQGAGGYTF. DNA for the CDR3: TGCGCCAGCAGCCAGGAACAGGGGGCAGGAGGCTACACCTTC.

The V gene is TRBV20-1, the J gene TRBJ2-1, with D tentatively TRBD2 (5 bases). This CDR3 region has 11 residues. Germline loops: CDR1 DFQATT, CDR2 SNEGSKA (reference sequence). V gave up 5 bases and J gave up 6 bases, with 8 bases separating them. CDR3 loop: CSAGGFNEQFF. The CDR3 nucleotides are TGCAGTGCTGGCGGGTTCAATGAGCAGTTCTTC.

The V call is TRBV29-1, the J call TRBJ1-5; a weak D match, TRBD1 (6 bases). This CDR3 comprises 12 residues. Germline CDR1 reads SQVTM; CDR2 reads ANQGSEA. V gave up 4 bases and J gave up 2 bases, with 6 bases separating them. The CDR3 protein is CSVGTGNQPQHF. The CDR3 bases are TGCAGCGTTGGGACAGGCAATCAGCCCCAGCATTTT.